What follows describes a single T cell receptor (beta chain). No antigen is known for it. This specimen belongs to a study of T cell responses to AZD1222 COVID-19 vaccine. Study conclusions and caveats: In a largely white British group with more females than males, clonal diversity was possibly underestimated. Repertoire sampling occurred only after the peak T cell response. The number of AZD1222 recipients seropositive at baseline was only six.

CDR3 length: 18 residues. Germline CDR1 MGHRA, CDR2 YSYEKL. The V and J ends lost 1 base and 1 base respectively, with 19 bases between them. The repertoire was sequenced with immunoSEQ multiplex PCR; TCRdb's copy has only in-frame clones and lacks some. The top ten hold 7% to 10% of the sample, which has roughly 100,000 clones, 88% seen once. This TCR was sampled from an adult in good health. The sequenced sample was peripheral blood, obtained on day 0 of AZD1222 vaccination. V usage is TRBV4-1 and J usage is TRBJ1-2, with D possibly matching TRBD1 (5 bases). The CDR3 reads CASSQGTGVVRINYGYTF. The CDR3 DNA reads TGCGCCAGCAGCCAAGGGACGGGGGTGGTTAGGATTAACTATGGCTACACCTTC.